This entry is about one T cell receptor (beta chain). Its antigen remains unknown. Assay: immunoSEQ multiplex PCR; the TCRdb copy retains only in-frame clones and omits some. The table includes 85,000 to 120,000 clones, around 82% detected once. This entry belongs to a study of Ad26.COV2.S vaccination and SARS-CoV-2 variants. Notes on the study in general: Relative to placebo recipients, vaccine recipients exhibited elevated spike-specific TCR breadth. From the TCR breadth and depth analyses, total T cell responses may have been underestimated. Reports say spike-specific CD8+ and CD4+ T cell responses covered substantial breadth after vaccination.

Trimming removed 3 bases at V and 3 bases at J, with 13 bases between. In germline, CDR1 is SEHNR, CDR2 FQNEAQ (reference sequence). This CDR3 comprises 15 residues. V is TRBV7-9 and J is TRBJ2-3; the D gene is possibly TRBD2 (6 bases). The starting material was peripheral blood, obtained after recovery from COVID-19. The receptor's source is a human donor who had recovered from COVID-19. The DNA of the CDR3 is TGTGCCAGCAGCTTTAGCGGTGGTCTTACAGATACGCAGTATTTT. Its protein product is CASSFSGGLTDTQYF.